Reported below is one T cell receptor (beta chain). This specimen comes from a study of blood T cell repertoires in COVID-19. Study context: PBMCs, B-cell-depleted T cells, or T cells provided the cDNA or gDNA that made up the material.

The table came from immunoSEQ multiplex PCR; TCRdb's copy has only in-frame clones and leaves some out. The sample holds around 260,000 clones; 80% to 95% are singletons and the top ten take 0.95% to 1.2%. Germline V gene sequence: CDR1 SGHAT, CDR2 FQNNGV. The CDR3 extends over 14 amino acids. The V segment lost 3 bases and the J segment 6 bases; nucleotides outside the gene matches: 6. The sequenced material came from PBMCs or T cells enriched from blood (not recorded which). The gene calls are TRBV11-2 and TRBJ1-2; TRBD1 matches 8 bases. The TCR sequence derives from a woman aged 30 to 39 who had recovered from COVID-19. The CDR3 protein is CASSFREGQDGYTF. CDR3 DNA sequence: TGTGCCAGCAGCTTTAGGGAGGGACAGGATGGCTACACCTTC.